The rows below give T cell receptor beta chains drawn from one sample of a study of CD8+ T cells in alopecia areata. Libraries were prepared by immunoSEQ multiplex PCR; TCRdb keeps only in-frame clonotypes and omits some of them. The profile shows over 150,000 clones, roughly three fifths of them singletons. The sample was CD4+ T cells sorted from blood, taken at week 4, from a patient treated with tofacitinib. The receptors stem from a human donor with alopecia areata. CDR3s include the opening cysteine and the closing phenylalanine or tryptophan.

V gene: TRBV4-1
J gene: TRBJ2-3
CDR3 protein: CASSPLDTDTQYF

V gene: TRBV4-1
J gene: TRBJ2-6
CDR3 protein: CASSQDRHTGSGANVLTF

V gene: TRBV5-4
J gene: TRBJ2-3
CDR3 protein: CASSLVPSTTDTQYF

V gene: TRBV7-2
J gene: TRBJ2-5
CDR3 protein: CASSSRAKTGQETQYF

V gene: TRBV30
J gene: TRBJ1-4
CDR3 protein: CAWSVSGAGDEKLFF

V gene: TRBV30
J gene: TRBJ2-7
CDR3 protein: CACGQGSYEQYF

V gene: TRBV30
J gene: TRBJ2-2
CDR3 protein: CAWMAGSTGELFF

V gene: TRBV6-1
J gene: TRBJ2-7
CDR3 protein: CASSDFGPPEQYF

V gene: TRBV9
J gene: TRBJ2-3
CDR3 protein: CASSLSMPDTQYF

V gene: TRBV5-1
J gene: TRBJ2-5
CDR3 protein: CASNDPGRGLSGQETQYF

V gene: TRBV2
J gene: TRBJ2-7
CDR3 protein: CASSPDRGFRSYEQYF

V gene: TRBV29-1
J gene: TRBJ2-5
CDR3 protein: CSGELTARGETQYF

V gene: TRBV4-1
J gene: TRBJ1-2
CDR3 protein: CASSQVKGDSSYGYTF

V gene: TRBV5-4
J gene: TRBJ1-1
CDR3 protein: CASSLKPANTEAFF

V gene: TRBV5-1
J gene: TRBJ2-7
CDR3 protein: CASSSDYYEQYF

V gene: TRBV30
J gene: TRBJ2-3
CDR3 protein: CAWSVRRGSTDTQYF

V gene: TRBV4-2
J gene: TRBJ1-2
CDR3 protein: CASSSGTGEGRIYGYTF

V gene: TRBV28
J gene: TRBJ2-7
CDR3 protein: CASSHRRIYYYEQYF

V gene: TRBV29-1
J gene: TRBJ1-1
CDR3 protein: CSVASAGDTEAFF

V gene: TRBV7-9
J gene: TRBJ2-1
CDR3 protein: CASSLDREWGFSYNEQFF

V gene: TRBV30
J gene: TRBJ2-7
CDR3 protein: CAWNLQGYSYEQYF

V gene: TRBV7-2
J gene: TRBJ2-7
CDR3 protein: CASSPRLGQGGQLVQYF

V gene: TRBV6-6
J gene: TRBJ2-7
CDR3 protein: CASSGELAGTYEQYF

V gene: TRBV29-1
J gene: TRBJ1-1
CDR3 protein: CSVVRQGGNTEAFF

V gene: TRBV19
J gene: TRBJ1-2
CDR3 protein: CASSARQTNYGYTF

V gene: TRBV29-1
J gene: TRBJ2-5
CDR3 protein: CSVEDLQGPRLQETQYF

V gene: TRBV2
J gene: TRBJ2-3
CDR3 protein: CASSVGQGYTDTQYF

V gene: TRBV28
J gene: TRBJ1-2
CDR3 protein: CASSSYTGTNYGYTF

V gene: TRBV23-1
J gene: TRBJ1-6
CDR3 protein: CASSLSRAGDYNSPLHF

V gene: TRBV7-2
J gene: TRBJ1-2
CDR3 protein: CASSLDLSYGYTF

V gene: TRBV11-2
J gene: TRBJ1-6
CDR3 protein: CASSSTDSGSPLHF

V gene: TRBV4-1
J gene: TRBJ1-4
CDR3 protein: CASSQDGGPNEKLFF

V gene: TRBV30
J gene: TRBJ2-2
CDR3 protein: CAWSSRNTGELFF

V gene: TRBV4-1
J gene: TRBJ2-7
CDR3 protein: CASSPGLADPYEQYF

V gene: TRBV4-3
J gene: TRBJ1-2
CDR3 protein: CASSQEGRANGYTF

V gene: TRBV25-1
J gene: TRBJ2-7
CDR3 protein: CASSESGRGWNEQYF

V gene: TRBV30
J gene: TRBJ2-7
CDR3 protein: CAWSPRDEQYF

V gene: TRBV30
J gene: TRBJ2-7
CDR3 protein: CAWRQGHSYEQYF

V gene: TRBV11-1
J gene: TRBJ2-7
CDR3 protein: CASSRWDRAYEQYF

V gene: TRBV27
J gene: TRBJ2-5
CDR3 protein: CASSPPRGLKTQYF

V gene: TRBV2
J gene: TRBJ1-1
CDR3 protein: CASSESRPGADTEAFF

V gene: TRBV27
J gene: TRBJ2-2
CDR3 protein: CASSPYPGTSGGVRRIGELFF

V gene: TRBV5-1
J gene: TRBJ2-2
CDR3 protein: CASSKTGSNTGELFF

V gene: TRBV4-3
J gene: TRBJ2-3
CDR3 protein: CASSHGGGQGGPTDTQYF

V gene: TRBV2
J gene: TRBJ2-7
CDR3 protein: CASSEALLFTSGSREQYF

V gene: TRBV2
J gene: TRBJ2-5
CDR3 protein: CASSPQSSGRETQYF

V gene: TRBV14
J gene: TRBJ2-3
CDR3 protein: CARTGDTQYF

V gene: TRBV7-2
J gene: TRBJ1-1
CDR3 protein: CASGLSGGDTEAFF

V gene: TRBV7-9
J gene: TRBJ1-2
CDR3 protein: CASSPGGLPLWGYTF

V gene: TRBV2
J gene: TRBJ2-4
CDR3 protein: CASSELGLVAKNIQYF

V gene: TRBV7-6
J gene: TRBJ1-2
CDR3 protein: CASSSQAGRGYTF

V gene: TRBV7-9
J gene: TRBJ2-7
CDR3 protein: CASSLEPGRVEQYF

V gene: TRBV2
J gene: TRBJ1-2
CDR3 protein: CASGTLNYGYTF

V gene: TRBV7-2
J gene: TRBJ2-7
CDR3 protein: CASSASGTGRLEQYF

V gene: TRBV5-5
J gene: TRBJ2-7
CDR3 protein: CASSLSPGPVEQYF

V gene: TRBV28
J gene: TRBJ2-7
CDR3 protein: CASSLSREQYF

V gene: TRBV29-1
J gene: TRBJ2-1
CDR3 protein: CSVERGEQFF

V gene: TRBV5-1
J gene: TRBJ2-3
CDR3 protein: CASSVAGTGGDTQYF

V gene: TRBV5-1
J gene: TRBJ2-7
CDR3 protein: CASSSGVREQYF